These T cell receptor beta chains were read from a single sample in a study of blood T cell repertoires in COVID-19. Sequencing used immunoSEQ multiplex PCR; TCRdb keeps in-frame clones, though not all of them. In the table there are some 320,000 clones, approximately 88% of which are singletons. Specimen: peripheral blood. These receptors were obtained from a woman in her twenties or thirties who had recovered from COVID-19. The CDR3 runs from the conserved cysteine through the conserved F or W. The order of the fields is J gene, D gene, CDR3 length, clone size, V gene, CDR3 protein, CDR3 DNA. D genes are given only for firm matches. Size is omitted from some rows. Given values are once, few, many or a class for expanded clones.

>TRBJ2-7|TRBD1|16|NA|TRBV3-1/TRBV3-2
CASSPKNRQGPQEQYF
TGTGCCAGCAGCCCGAAAAATAGACAGGGGCCGCAAGAGCAGTACTTC
>TRBJ1-5|NA|18|NA|TRBV4-1
CASSHTQEGGYRNQPQHF
TGCGCCAGCAGCCACACCCAAGAGGGGGGGTACCGCAATCAGCCCCAGCATTTT
>TRBJ2-4|TRBD1|16|NA|TRBV5-4
CASRRDRGIAKNIQYF
TGTGCCAGCAGAAGGGACAGGGGGATTGCCAAAAACATTCAGTACTTC
>TRBJ2-1|TRBD1|13|NA|TRBV19
CASSRTGDDEQFF
TGTGCCAGTAGTCGGACAGGGGACGATGAGCAGTTCTTC
>TRBJ1-5|NA|14|NA|TRBV28
CASSFTGSNQPQHF
TGTGCCAGCAGTTTCACGGGGAGCAATCAGCCCCAGCATTTT
>TRBJ2-5|TRBD2|14|NA|TRBV7-2
CASSLGLAEETQYF
TGTGCCAGCAGCTTAGGTCTAGCGGAAGAGACCCAGTACTTC
>TRBJ2-3|NA|15|once|TRBV19
CASSIMGRSTDTQYF
TGTGCCAGTAGTATCATGGGGCGAAGCACAGATACGCAGTATTTT
>TRBJ2-5|NA|11|NA|TRBV28
CASSIAETQYF
TGTGCCAGCAGTATCGCGGAGACCCAGTACTTC
>TRBJ2-1|TRBD1|19|NA|TRBV28
CASSPGTGGRTPSYNEQFF
TGTGCCAGCAGCCCCGGGACAGGGGGTCGCACCCCCTCCTACAATGAGCAGTTCTTC
>TRBJ1-2|NA|12|NA|TRBV3-1/TRBV3-2
CASSQDRAGYTF
TGTGCCAGCAGCCAAGACAGGGCTGGCTACACCTTC
>TRBJ1-2|NA|15|NA|TRBV9
CASSPRSEGAFGYTF
TGTGCCAGCAGCCCTAGAAGCGAGGGCGCCTTTGGCTACACCTTC
>TRBJ1-5|NA|13|NA|TRBV12-3/TRBV12-4
CASRDSGNQPQHF
TGTGCCAGCAGAGACAGCGGCAATCAGCCCCAGCATTTT
>TRBJ2-5|TRBD1|12|once|TRBV30
CAWDRGQETQYF
TGTGCCTGGGACAGGGGGCAAGAGACCCAGTACTTC